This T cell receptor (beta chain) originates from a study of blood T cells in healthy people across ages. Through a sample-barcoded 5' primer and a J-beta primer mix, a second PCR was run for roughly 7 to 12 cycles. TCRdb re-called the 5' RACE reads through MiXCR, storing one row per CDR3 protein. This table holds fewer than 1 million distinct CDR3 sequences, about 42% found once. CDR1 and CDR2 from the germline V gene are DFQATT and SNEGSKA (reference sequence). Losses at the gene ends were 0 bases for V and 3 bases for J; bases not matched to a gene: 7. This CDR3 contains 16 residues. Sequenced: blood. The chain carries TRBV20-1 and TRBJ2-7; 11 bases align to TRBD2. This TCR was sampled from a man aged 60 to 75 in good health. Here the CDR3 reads CSARDTLTSGDYEQYF. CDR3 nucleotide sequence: TGCAGTGCTAGAGATACACTGACTAGCGGGGACTACGAGCAGTACTTC.